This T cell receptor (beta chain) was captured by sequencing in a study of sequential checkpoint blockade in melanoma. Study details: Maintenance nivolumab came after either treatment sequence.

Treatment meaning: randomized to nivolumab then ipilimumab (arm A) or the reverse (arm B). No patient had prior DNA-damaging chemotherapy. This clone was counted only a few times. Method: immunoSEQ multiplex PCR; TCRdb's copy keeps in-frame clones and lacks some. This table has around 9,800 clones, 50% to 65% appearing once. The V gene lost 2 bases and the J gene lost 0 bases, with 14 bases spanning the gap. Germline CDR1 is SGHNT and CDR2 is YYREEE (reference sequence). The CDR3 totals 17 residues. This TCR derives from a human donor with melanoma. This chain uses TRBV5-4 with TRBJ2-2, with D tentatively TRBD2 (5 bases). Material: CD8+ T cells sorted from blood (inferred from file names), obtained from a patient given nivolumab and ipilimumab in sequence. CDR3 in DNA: TGTGCCAGCAGCTTAGTAAGCGGACTTTCGAACACCGGGGAGCTGTTTTTT. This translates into CASSLVSGLSNTGELFF.